The source of this T cell receptor (beta chain) is a study of breast tumors, draining lymph nodes, adjacent tissues. Samples came from axillary lymph nodes draining the breast cancer. Many counts were recorded for this clonotype. From the multiplex PCR reads, TCRdb called clonotypes with MiXCR, one entry per CDR3 protein. The table shows some 130,000 distinct CDR3 sequences, with 15% to 20% occurring only once. Germline V gene data show CDR1 as SGHDT and CDR2 as YYEEEE. J gave up 5 bases and V 1 base, and 4 bases lay outside the gene matches. The CDR3 is 15 amino acids. The chain has TRBV5-6 and TRBJ2-1; 9 bases align to TRBD2. The sequence was obtained from a female donor with breast cancer. Some clones in this sample may be carry-over from other donors' samples. Specimen: axillary lymph node tissue. For the CDR3, the DNA is TGTGCCAGCAGCTTGATGTCTAGCGGGGACAATGAGCAGTTCTTC. It is translated as CASSLMSSGDNEQFF. The complete variable domain, with remaining parts taken from reference TRBV5-6 and TRBJ2-1, reads DAGVTQSPTHLIKTRGQQVTLRCSPKSGHDTVSWYQQALGQGPQFIFQYYEEEERQRGNFPDRFSGHQFPNYSSELNVNALLLGDSALYLCASSLMSSGDNEQFFGPGTRLTVL.